Sequencing of this TCR beta chain was carried out in a study of blood T cell repertoires in COVID-19. On the study more broadly: Samples taken during acute and convalescent COVID-19 were collected in the United States, Italy and Spain. Nucleic acid was either cDNA or gDNA, and it came from T cells, B-cell-depleted T cells, or PBMCs.

Trimming stripped 5 bases from V and 8 bases from J, with 15 bases between. Looked up from germline, CDR1 is SEHNR and CDR2 is FQNEAQ (reference sequence). The CDR3 runs 13 residues. Original processing notes: Estimates of nucleated cell counts were drawn from the amplification of reference gene primers. Assay: immunoSEQ multiplex PCR; the TCRdb copy retains only in-frame clones and omits some. That table supplies the V and J calls and clone size; D and trimming were determined from the DNA. The sample yields over 150,000 clones, around 82% seen once. The chain joins TRBV7-9 to TRBJ1-2; no clear D gene. Sequenced sample: peripheral blood. This sequence was found in an older woman who had recovered from COVID-19. In DNA form, the CDR3 reads TGTGCCAGCAGCCCCCATGGTACTAGCGGCTACACCTTC. It encodes CASSPHGTSGYTF.